This TCR beta chain was profiled in a study of blood T cell repertoires in COVID-19. For the study at large: Nucleic acid was either cDNA or gDNA, and it came from T cells, B-cell-depleted T cells, or PBMCs.

As handled by the study authors: Estimation of nucleated cell counts was performed using reference gene primer amplification. Sequenced by immunoSEQ multiplex PCR; TCRdb stores in-frame clones only, minus some. That table gives V, J and clone size, and the DNA gave D and trimming. This table holds around 260,000 clones, 75% to 90% found once. CDR3 length: 15 amino acids. V was clipped by 0 bases and J by 8 bases; unmatched bases: 7. Germline V gene lookup returns CDR1 LGHNA and CDR2 YSLEER. This clone has a single count. This TCR was recovered from a woman in her thirties or forties who had recovered from COVID-19. The sequenced material came from peripheral blood. This chain links TRBV4-3 with TRBJ1-2, with 9 bases that match TRBD1. The CDR3: CASSQEHRGLGGYTF. CDR3 DNA sequence: TGCGCCAGCAGCCAAGAACACAGGGGGCTGGGGGGCTACACCTTC.